The entry that follows covers one TCR beta chain sequence. Its antigen remains unidentified. This sample is part of a study of OX40 agonist ivuxolimab in advanced cancers. Study context: Enrolled patients in dose escalation had cancers that were hepatocellular carcinoma, melanoma, renal cell or head and neck cancer. Treatment received earlier with anti-PD-1, anti-PD-L1 or anti-CTLA-4 agents was allowed, and under 50% had some.

Study-wide results and limits: CD4+ and CD8+ T cells in blood underwent clonal expansion by week 6 at 0.1 to 3.0 mg/kg. Antigen specificity of clonally expanded peripheral T cells was not established.

Method: immunoSEQ multiplex PCR; TCRdb's copy keeps in-frame clones and lacks some. Of fewer than 85,000 clones listed, less than 85% are singletons. The junction had 11 bases not matched to a gene; V was cut back by 8 bases and J by 10 bases. The CDR3 is 14 amino acids. Germline-derived CDR1 and CDR2 are ENHRY and SYGVKD. The receptor was isolated from an adult with an advanced solid tumor such as melanoma, head and neck, liver or kidney cancer. The rearrangement uses TRBV10-3 and TRBJ1-6; TRBD1 matches 7 bases. The starting material was CD4+ or CD8+ T cells sorted from blood, obtained in a trial of the OX40 agonist ivuxolimab. CDR3 region: CAIQGGALDSPLHF. In DNA form, the CDR3 reads TGTGCCATCCAGGGGGGGGCTCTGGACTCACCCCTCCACTTT.